This T cell receptor (beta chain) was captured in a study of CD4 T cells in relation to SARS-CoV-2 and coronaviruses. Looking at the study overall: Shared crossreactive spike epitopes were mapped to their HLA restriction. Points from the study as a whole: In about 65% of donors, memory CD4+ clonotypes crossrecognized SARS-CoV-2 and at least one common cold coronavirus spike. No donor gave both pre-pandemic and post-infection samples. Crossreactivity was assessed only for spike protein, not other viral proteins.

CD4+ T cells from unexposed donors were obtained before the COVID-19 pandemic (2011-2018). Turning to this clone: What it binds is not known.

Between the trimmed V and J ends, which lost 5 bases and 8 bases, there was a span of 16 bases. Germline assignment: CDR1 SGHKS and CDR2 YYEKEE (reference sequence). The CDR3 covers 13 residues. Method: immunoSEQ multiplex PCR; TCRdb's copy keeps in-frame clones and lacks some. The sample gives 55,000 to 75,000 clones, around 87% of which show up once; roughly 1.6% is in the top ten. Source material: memory CD4+ T cells from PBMCs. This chain links TRBV5-5 with TRBJ1-1, with D maybe TRBD1 (6 bases). The TCR was taken from a human donor in good health. The CDR3 DNA follows: TGTGCCAGCAGTGTGTTCGAAGGGACAGAAGCTTTCTTT. Its protein product is CASSVFEGTEAFF.